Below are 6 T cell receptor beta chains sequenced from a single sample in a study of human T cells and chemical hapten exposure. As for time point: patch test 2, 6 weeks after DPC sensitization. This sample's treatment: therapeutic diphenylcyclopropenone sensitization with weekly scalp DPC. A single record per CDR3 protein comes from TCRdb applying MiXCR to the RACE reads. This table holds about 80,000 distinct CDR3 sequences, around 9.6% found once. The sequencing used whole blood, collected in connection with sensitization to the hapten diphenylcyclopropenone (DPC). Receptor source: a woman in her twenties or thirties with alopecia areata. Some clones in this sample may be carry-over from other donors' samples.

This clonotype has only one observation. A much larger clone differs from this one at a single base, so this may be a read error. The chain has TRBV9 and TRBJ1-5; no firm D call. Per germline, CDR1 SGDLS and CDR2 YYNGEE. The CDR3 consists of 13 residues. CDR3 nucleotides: TGTGCCAGCAGCGTAAGCGAGAATCAGGCCCAGCATTTT. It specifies CASSVSENQAQHF.

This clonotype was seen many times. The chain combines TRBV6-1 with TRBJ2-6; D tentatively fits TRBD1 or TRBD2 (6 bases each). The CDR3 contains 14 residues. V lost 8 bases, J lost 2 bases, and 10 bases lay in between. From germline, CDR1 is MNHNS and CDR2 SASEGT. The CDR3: CASYRGPGANVLTF. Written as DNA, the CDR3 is TGTGCCAGCTATCGGGGGCCTGGGGCCAACGTCCTGACTTTC.

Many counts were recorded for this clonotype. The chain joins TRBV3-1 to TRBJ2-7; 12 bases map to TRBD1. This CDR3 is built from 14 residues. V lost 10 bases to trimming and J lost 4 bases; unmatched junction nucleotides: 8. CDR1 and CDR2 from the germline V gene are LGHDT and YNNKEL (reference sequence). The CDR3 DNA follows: TGTGCCACGCAGTCGGGACAGGGGGCATACGAGCAGTACTTC. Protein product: CATQSGQGAYEQYF.

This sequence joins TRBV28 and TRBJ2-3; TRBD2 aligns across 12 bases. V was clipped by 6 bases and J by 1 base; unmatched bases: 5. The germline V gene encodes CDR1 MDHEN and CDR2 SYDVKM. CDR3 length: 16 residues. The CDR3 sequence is CASSLGTSGRTDTQYF. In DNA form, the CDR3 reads TGTGCCAGCAGCCTAGGGACTAGCGGGCGCACAGATACGCAGTATTTT.

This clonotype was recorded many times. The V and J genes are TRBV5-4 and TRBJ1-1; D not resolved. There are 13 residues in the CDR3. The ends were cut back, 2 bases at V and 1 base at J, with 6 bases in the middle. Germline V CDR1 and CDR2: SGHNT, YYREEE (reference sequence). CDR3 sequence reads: CASSLWENTEAFF. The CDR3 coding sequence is TGTGCCAGCAGCTTATGGGAGAACACTGAAGCTTTCTTT.

CDR3 DNA sequence: TGTGCCAGCAGCCCGACAGGATCCTACGAGCAGTACTTC. Translation: CASSPTGSYEQYF. The rearrangement uses TRBV27 and TRBJ2-7; a weak D match, TRBD1 (6 bases). The CDR3 consists of 13 residues. Per germline, CDR1 MNHEY and CDR2 SMNVEV (reference sequence). Trimming took off 6 bases at V and 1 base at J, with 10 bases between the two ends.